The clone carrying this T cell receptor (beta chain) was counted between two and nine times. The record originates from a study of identical twins. Trimming took off 6 bases at V and 0 bases at J, with 11 bases between the two ends. The CDR3 is 14 residues long. Per germline, CDR1 MNHNS and CDR2 SASEGT. One entry per CDR3 protein, called by TCRdb with MiXCR from the 5' RACE reads. The table shows roughly 1,500,000 distinct CDR3 sequences, with around 29% occurring only once. This chain connects TRBV6-1 to TRBJ1-1, with D possibly matching TRBD1 (6 bases). The receptor's source is a newborn girl in good health. Sequencing used cord blood. In nucleotides, the CDR3 is TGTGCCAGCAGAGACAGGAAAGTGAACACTGAAGCTTTCTTT. Protein product: CASRDRKVNTEAFF.